The clone carrying this TCR beta chain showed up just a few times. This specimen belongs to a study of blood T cells in healthy people across ages. As for the study in general: For every two T cells, template switching captured about one barcoded beta molecule.

The ends were cut back, 4 bases at V and 7 bases at J, with 16 bases in the middle. CDR3 length: 14 residues. CDR1 and CDR2 (germline): SGHTA, FQGTGA. A second 7 to 11 cycle PCR used barcoded and J-beta primers. One entry per CDR3 protein, called by TCRdb with MiXCR from the 5' RACE reads. This table holds approximately 1.5 million distinct CDR3 sequences, approximately 32% found once. The sequence derives from a young woman in good health. V is TRBV7-3 and J is TRBJ1-2; D is unclear. The specimen sequenced was blood. The CDR3 loop reads CASSYDPSGGGYTF. CDR3 sequence (DNA): TGTGCCAGCAGCTACGACCCTAGTGGAGGTGGCTACACCTTC.